The 29 T cell receptor beta chains given below trace back to one sample, sequenced in a study of T cells after yellow fever vaccination. TCRdb recomputed calls from the 5' RACE reads with MiXCR, one row per CDR3 protein. The sample holds hundreds of thousands of distinct CDR3 sequences, 8.7% seen once. Material: CD4+ T cells sorted from PBMCs, obtained 5 days after the yellow fever booster vaccination. The receptors shown here come from a man aged 18 to 30 who received the YFV17D yellow fever vaccine.

V usage is TRBV5-1 and J usage is TRBJ1-4; TRBD1 aligns across 10 bases. Germline CDR1 is SGHRS and CDR2 is YFSETQ. The CDR3 is 14 amino acids. Unmatched junction bases numbered 3, after V lost 3 bases and J lost 7 bases. CDR3 DNA: TGCGCCAGCAGCTATGGGACAGGGGTTGAAAAACTGTTTTTT. Protein sequence: CASSYGTGVEKLFF.

The genes are TRBV14 and TRBJ2-3; 8 nucleotides line up with TRBD2. CDR1 is SGHDN and CDR2 is FVKESK in the germline V gene. The length of the CDR3 is 16 residues. V was clipped by 3 bases and J by 0 bases; unmatched bases: 5. In DNA, the CDR3 is TGTGCCAGCAGCCAGTTGAGCGGGGGAAGCACAGATACGCAGTATTTT. This codes for CASSQLSGGSTDTQYF.

In its sample, this clonotype was seen many times. This chain uses TRBV6-2 or TRBV6-3 with TRBJ2-6, with D unclear. Germline assignment: CDR1 MNHEY and CDR2 SVGEGT. This CDR3 is 16 amino acids long. V gave up 2 bases and J gave up 0 bases, with 8 bases separating them. CDR3 nucleotides: TGTGCCAGCAGTTACCCCAAAAACTCTGGGGCCAACGTCCTGACTTTC. It codes for CASSYPKNSGANVLTF.

The sample holds a few counts of this clonotype. The chain carries TRBV5-6 and TRBJ2-3; tentatively, D is TRBD1 (5 bases). The V end was cut by 0 bases, the J end by 0 bases, with 8 bases between. Germline V gene lookup returns CDR1 SGHDT and CDR2 YYEEEE. The CDR3 sequence is 15 residues long. The CDR3, as DNA: TGTGCCAGCAGCTTGGTGCAGGGTAGCACAGATACGCAGTATTTT. This encodes CASSLVQGSTDTQYF.

This clonotype occurred a few times. The CDR3 protein is CASSSDRGFGYTF. CDR3 nucleotides: TGTGCCAGCAGCTCGGACAGGGGATTTGGCTACACCTTC. The chain carries TRBV2 and TRBJ1-2; TRBD1 matches at 9 bases. Trimming removed 6 bases from V and 7 bases from J; junction bases left unmatched: 6. The CDR3 runs to 13 residues. Germline-derived CDR1 and CDR2 are SNHLY and FYNNEI.

This clonotype was detected ten times or more. This chain uses TRBV4-1 with TRBJ2-7; a weak D match, TRBD1 (6 bases). This CDR3 region has 12 residues. Germline assignment: CDR1 MGHRA and CDR2 YSYEKL. The germline V and J ends were trimmed by 4 bases and 7 bases, with 11 bases remaining between them. The CDR3 loop reads CASSLPRGEQYF. The CDR3 DNA sequence: TGCGCCAGCAGCCTCCCTAGGGGGGAGCAGTACTTC.

This clonotype was seen only a few times. The CDR3 DNA reads as TGCGCCAGCAGCCGGGAAGCTAGCGGCTCGGGAGATACGCAGTATTTT. Protein sequence: CASSREASGSGDTQYF. V and J are TRBV4-3 and TRBJ2-3; 7 bases agree with TRBD2. Germline V gene sequence: CDR1 LGHNA, CDR2 YSLEER. This CDR3 has 16 residues. Trimming removed 4 bases from V and 5 bases from J; junction bases left unmatched: 12.

The gene calls are TRBV20-1 and TRBJ1-1, with D possibly matching TRBD1 (6 bases). This CDR3 has 14 amino acids. Trimming pared 5 bases from V and 5 bases from J, leaving 18 bases between. CDR1 DFQATT and CDR2 SNEGSKA come from the germline V gene (reference sequence). The chain's CDR3 is CSAYKQGIGTEAFF. The CDR3, as DNA: TGCAGTGCTTACAAACAGGGAATTGGGACTGAAGCTTTCTTT.

The rearrangement joins TRBV28 to TRBJ2-7; 10 bases line up with TRBD1. CDR1 MDHEN and CDR2 SYDVKM come from the germline V gene. The CDR3 is 12 amino acids. V lost 9 bases and J lost 4; bases outside the gene matches: 3. The CDR3 sequence: CASEGQGYEQYF. CDR3 DNA sequence: TGTGCCAGTGAGGGACAGGGGTACGAGCAGTACTTC. Looking up the rest from reference TRBV28 and TRBJ2-7 gives the full variable domain: DVKVTQSSRYLVKRTGEKVFLECVQDMDHENMFWYRQDPGLGLRLIYFSYDVKMKEKGDIPEGYSVSREKKERFSLILESASTNQTSMYLCASEGQGYEQYFGPGTRLTVT.

There are a few counts of this clonotype. The rearrangement uses TRBV29-1 and TRBJ2-1; TRBD2 matches at 7 bases. The CDR3 is 12 amino acids. With 3 bases clipped from V and 7 bases from J, the junction kept 3 bases outside the gene matches. Germline V lookup: CDR1 SQVTM, CDR2 ANQGSEA. The CDR3 nucleotides are TGCAGCGTTGACTCCGGGGGGAATGAGCAGTTCTTC. This gives the protein CSVDSGGNEQFF.

The chain combines TRBV5-1 with TRBJ2-2; D might be TRBD1 (5 bases). Germline V gene data show CDR1 as SGHRS and CDR2 as YFSETQ. CDR3 length: 16 amino acids. The V end lost 1 base, the J end lost 6 bases, and 16 bases lay between the germline ends. In nucleotides, the CDR3 is TGCGCCAGCAGCTTGACGGCAGGGTCGATGGCCGGGGAGCTGTTTTTT. Amino acid sequence: CASSLTAGSMAGELFF.

This clonotype was counted a few times. The rearrangement links TRBV7-9 to TRBJ2-2, with D possibly being TRBD1 (6 bases). Per the germline V gene, CDR1 is SEHNR and CDR2 is FQNEAQ (reference sequence). Trimming took off 6 bases at V and 5 bases at J, with 19 bases between the two ends. CDR3 length: 16 residues. DNA for the CDR3: TGTGCCAGCAGACCCGGCAGGGGCGTAGAAACCGGGGAGCTGTTTTTT. This encodes CASRPGRGVETGELFF.

This clonotype was counted between two and nine times. The chain recombines TRBV6-2 or TRBV6-3 with TRBJ1-5; D is possibly TRBD1 (5 bases). From germline, CDR1 is MNHEY and CDR2 SVGEGT. Trimming cost V 6 bases and J 4 bases, with 10 bases left between them. This CDR3 is built from 13 residues. CDR3 region: CASRGDPNQPQHF. CDR3 DNA sequence: TGTGCCAGCAGAGGGGACCCAAATCAGCCCCAGCATTTT.

This clonotype has more than one count but fewer than ten. The chain uses TRBV7-2 and TRBJ1-4; 8 positions agree with TRBD1. V lost 5 bases and J lost 8; bases outside the gene matches: 10. Germline V gives CDR1 SGHTA, CDR2 FQGNSA. The CDR3 totals 15 residues. The CDR3 DNA is TGTGCCAGCAGCACGTGGACAGGGTCGGGGGAAAAACTGTTTTTT. The encoded protein is CASSTWTGSGEKLFF.

V and J are TRBV9 and TRBJ2-1, with D possibly being TRBD1 or TRBD2 (6 bases each). The V and J ends lost 0 bases and 10 bases respectively, with 20 bases between them. Germline assignment: CDR1 SGDLS and CDR2 YYNGEE. This CDR3 comprises 16 residues. The CDR3 protein is CASSVEGGASSQEQFF. For the CDR3, the DNA is TGTGCCAGCAGCGTAGAGGGGGGAGCTAGCTCACAAGAGCAGTTCTTC. Filled out from reference TRBV9 and TRBJ2-1, the complete variable domain reads DSGVTQTPKHLITATGQRVTLRCSPRSGDLSVYWYQQSLDQGLQFLIQYYNGEERAKGNILERFSAQQFPDLHSELNLSSLELGDSALYFCASSVEGGASSQEQFFGPGTRLTVL.

This clonotype showed up many times. The V and J genes are TRBV24-1 and TRBJ2-5; D perhaps matches TRBD1 (6 bases). This CDR3 comprises 15 residues. V was trimmed by 4 bases and J by 3 bases, leaving 14 bases between them. Germline V gives CDR1 KGHDR, CDR2 SFDVKD. The CDR3 bases are TGTGCCACCAGTGACGCTACCGGGACAAAAGAGACCCAGTACTTC. It codes for CATSDATGTKETQYF.

V and J are TRBV5-1 and TRBJ2-7, with TRBD2 identical over 8 bases. The germline V gene encodes CDR1 SGHRS and CDR2 YFSETQ. With 3 bases clipped from V and 3 bases from J, the junction kept 14 bases outside the gene matches. This CDR3 is built from 17 residues. CDR3 in amino acids: CASSYLLGGGTRYEQYF. DNA for the CDR3: TGCGCCAGCAGCTACCTACTGGGCGGGGGGACCCGCTACGAGCAGTACTTC.

This clonotype came up many times. In nucleotides, the CDR3 is TGCAGCGCAGCCGGGACAGGGGGCAATGAGCAGTTCTTC. As protein: CSAAGTGGNEQFF. The chain links TRBV29-1 to TRBJ2-1, with TRBD1 matching 11 bases. The CDR3 runs to 13 residues. The germline gives CDR1 SQVTM, CDR2 ANQGSEA. V dropped 7 bases and J dropped 6; count of bases not matched to a gene: 5.

The V call is TRBV7-9, the J call TRBJ2-5; maybe TRBD2 (6 bases). The ends were cut back, 7 bases at V and 3 bases at J, with 15 bases in the middle. Germline CDR1 SEHNR, CDR2 FQNEAQ (reference sequence). The CDR3 extends over 14 amino acids. The CDR3 loop is CASIFGGTEETQYF. CDR3 nucleotide sequence: TGTGCCAGCATCTTCGGGGGAACGGAAGAGACCCAGTACTTC.

This clonotype was counted only a few times. The chain combines TRBV25-1 with TRBJ2-5, with D possibly matching TRBD1 (5 bases). The CDR3 consists of 14 residues. Germline-derived CDR1 and CDR2 are MGHDK and SYGVNS. V lost 0 bases to trimming and J lost 4 bases, with 9 bases between them. CDR3 nucleotide sequence: TGTGCCAGCAGTGAATATAGGGGTTTAGAGACCCAGTACTTC. Translation gives CASSEYRGLETQYF. The entire variable domain, with the rest obtained from reference TRBV25-1 and TRBJ2-5, is as follows: EADIYQTPRYLVIGTGKKITLECSQTMGHDKMYWYQQDPGMELHLIHYSYGVNSTEKGDLSSESTVSRIRTEHFPLTLESARPSHTSQYLCASSEYRGLETQYFGPGTRLLVL.

This clonotype occurred many times. The gene calls are TRBV6-5 and TRBJ2-1; D is uncertain. CDR1 is MNHEY, CDR2 SVGAGI, per germline. V dropped 7 bases and J dropped 5 bases, with 12 bases sitting between them. The CDR3 length is 13 residues. The CDR3 here is CASKALENNEQFF. The CDR3 region has the DNA TGTGCCAGCAAAGCACTGGAGAACAATGAGCAGTTCTTC.

This clonotype was seen repeatedly, ten times or more. The gene calls are TRBV5-6 and TRBJ1-5; 7 positions match TRBD1. Germline CDR1 SGHDT, CDR2 YYEEEE. The CDR3 covers 15 residues. V gave up 4 bases and J gave up 2 bases; unmatched junction bases: 6. The CDR3 spells CASSQGRGRNQPQHF. The CDR3 nucleotides are TGTGCCAGCAGCCAGGGGAGGGGGCGCAATCAGCCCCAGCATTTT.

The J gene is TRBJ2-1, the V gene TRBV6-2 or TRBV6-3; TRBD2 is a possible D gene (5 bases). Germline V gives CDR1 MNHEY, CDR2 SVGEGT. The CDR3 loop spans 15 amino acids. Trimming cost V 6 bases and J 0 bases, with 12 bases left between them. The CDR3, as DNA: TGTGCCAGCAGAGGAGGCGTTGGCTCCTACAATGAGCAGTTCTTC. This gives the protein CASRGGVGSYNEQFF.

This clonotype has at least ten counts. The rearrangement uses TRBV7-3 and TRBJ2-3; a weak D match, TRBD1 (7 bases). Trimming shortened V by 5 bases and J by 10 bases, and 19 bases separated the two germline ends. The CDR3 covers 14 residues. CDR1 and CDR2 (germline): SGHTA, FQGTGA. The CDR3, as DNA: TGTGCCAGCAGCGAGGAGGGGGCCAGTCTTCCGCAGTATTTT. The encoded protein is CASSEEGASLPQYF.

The V and J genes are TRBV6-5 and TRBJ2-7, with 11 bases lining up with TRBD1. CDR1 is MNHEY, CDR2 SVGAGI, per germline. The CDR3 is 13 amino acids. Trimming cost V 2 bases and J 6 bases; bases outside gene matches: 0. As DNA, the CDR3 is TGTGCCAGCAGTTACGGGACAGGGGGCGAGCAGTACGTC. Its protein product is CASSYGTGGEQYV.

This clonotype occurred a few times. The chain employs TRBV7-2 and TRBJ2-4; 7 positions agree with TRBD2. J gave up 8 bases and V 5 bases, and 6 bases lay outside the gene matches. The CDR3 spans 13 residues. In germline, CDR1 is SGHTA, CDR2 FQGNSA. As DNA, the CDR3 is TGTGCCAGCAGCCGGGGGGTATGGGACATTCAGTACTTC. Translated, it gives CASSRGVWDIQYF.

The chain employs TRBV5-1 and TRBJ1-4; TRBD1 might be the D (5 bases). The CDR3 is made up of 15 amino acids. Germline V lookup: CDR1 SGHRS, CDR2 YFSETQ. The germline V and J ends were trimmed by 4 bases and 8 bases, with 18 bases remaining between them. This CDR3 reads CASSVRGEGREKLFF. The CDR3 region has the DNA TGCGCCAGCAGCGTCCGAGGGGAGGGAAGGGAAAAACTGTTTTTT.

This clonotype has only a few counts. J is TRBJ1-2 and V is TRBV19; D remains ambiguous. Germline-derived CDR1 and CDR2 are LNHDA and SQIVND (reference sequence). CDR3 length: 12 residues. V gave up 7 bases and J gave up 7 bases, with 13 bases separating them. CDR3 sequence: CASKEGYSGYTF. CDR3 nucleotides: TGTGCCAGTAAGGAGGGTTACTCTGGCTACACCTTC.

This clonotype was seen a handful of times. The chain recombines TRBV20-1 with TRBJ2-2; TRBD2 matches at 13 bases. This CDR3 is 14 amino acids long. The junction had 2 bases not matched to a gene; V was cut back by 4 bases and J by 6 bases. Germline CDR1 and CDR2: DFQATT and SNEGSKA (reference sequence). The CDR3 reads CSAKTSGGAGELFF. In DNA form, the CDR3 reads TGCAGTGCTAAAACTAGCGGGGGGGCCGGGGAGCTGTTTTTT.